One sample yielded the 5 T cell receptor beta chains listed below, sequenced in a study of response to subunit inactivated influenza vaccine. TCRdb redid the calling of the RT-PCR reads with MiXCR, one entry per CDR3 protein. The table lists about 500,000 distinct CDR3 sequences, approximately 12% of them singletons. The sequenced sample was PBMCs from blood, obtained roughly 48 days after vaccination. Receptors originate from a man aged 45-65 years who received an inactivated influenza vaccine.

As concerns this clonotype: Compared with germline, one end of the junction differs, possibly owing to a read error. This chain links TRBV5-1 with TRBJ2-7; D perhaps matches TRBD2 (7 bases). There are 16 residues in the CDR3. In germline, CDR1 is SGHRS, CDR2 YFSETQ. CDR3 residues: CASSEGTGFPGGSLDF. CDR3 DNA: TGCGCCAGCAGCGAGGGAACAGGGTTTCCCGGGGGGTCTTTGGACTTC.

The CDR3 loop is CSARDQGQEYEQYF. In DNA form, the CDR3 reads TGCAGTGCTAGAGATCAGGGCCAGGAGTACGAGCAGTACTTC. This rearrangement joins TRBV20-1 to TRBJ2-7; D perhaps matches TRBD1 (5 bases). The germline V gene encodes CDR1 DFQATT and CDR2 SNEGSKA (reference sequence). With 0 bases removed from V and 4 bases from J, the gap between germline ends came to 13 bases. The CDR3 loop spans 14 amino acids.

This clonotype was seen a few times. The chain has TRBV4-3 and TRBJ2-1; D uncertain. The CDR3 consists of 16 residues. In germline, CDR1 is LGHNA, CDR2 YSLEER. The germline V and J ends were trimmed by 1 base and 2 bases, with 12 bases remaining between them. CDR3 DNA: TGCGCCAGCAGCCAAGCTGACTGGGCGCCCTACAATGAGCAGTTCTTC. Its translation is CASSQADWAPYNEQFF.

The J gene is TRBJ1-6, the V gene TRBV10-3, with 7 positions matching TRBD1. This CDR3 has 14 residues. The V and J ends lost 0 bases and 8 bases, in that order; junction bases with no gene match: 1. The V gene's germline CDR1 is ENHRY and CDR2 SYGVKD. The DNA of the CDR3 is TGTGCCATCAGTGAGTCAACAGGGGATTCACCCCTCCACTTT. It encodes CAISESTGDSPLHF.

The V gene is TRBV4-1, the J gene TRBJ2-1, with D uncertain. The CDR3 spans 16 residues. CDR1 MGHRA and CDR2 YSYEKL come from the germline V gene. With 3 bases removed from V and 4 bases from J, the gap between germline ends came to 16 bases. The CDR3 sequence is CASSHGHSQRYNEQFF. CDR3 in DNA: TGCGCCAGCAGCCACGGCCACAGCCAAAGATACAATGAGCAGTTCTTC.